Listed below are T cell receptor beta chains from one sample, sequenced in a study of blood T cell repertoires in COVID-19. The table came from immunoSEQ multiplex PCR; TCRdb's copy has only in-frame clones and leaves some out. The table has 200,000 to 250,000 clones, around nine tenths seen once. The sample consisted of peripheral blood. These receptor sequences come from a woman in her 70s with active or convalescent COVID-19. Each CDR3 is given with its conserved first and last residue. A D gene is named only where the DNA matches it firmly. The size entry is marked missing in some rows and otherwise reads once, few, many or a size class.

clone_size	v_call	d_call	j_call	cdr3_aa	cdr3_nt
once	TRBV7-2	-	TRBJ2-1	CASTSGIFNEQFF	TGTGCCAGCACCTCGGGGATCTTCAATGAGCAGTTCTTC
once	TRBV13	TRBD2	TRBJ2-3	CASSLASGGRRSTDTQYF	TGTGCCAGCAGCTTGGCTAGCGGGGGGCGTCGTAGCACAGATACGCAGTATTTT
-	TRBV4-1	-	TRBJ1-2	CASSSGEGGAYGYTF	TGCGCCAGCAGCTCGGGGGAGGGTGGGGCCTATGGCTACACCTTC
-	TRBV4-3	TRBD1	TRBJ1-2	CASSLRTGALNNYGYTF	TGCGCCAGCAGCCTCCGGACAGGGGCTCTTAATAACTATGGCTACACCTTC
-	TRBV12-3/TRBV12-4	-	TRBJ2-2	CASSLVEAGELFF	TGTGCCAGCAGTTTGGTTGAGGCGGGGGAGCTGTTTTTT
-	TRBV6-4	TRBD2	TRBJ2-3	CASSDTSGPRGLQYF	TGTGCCAGCAGTGACACTAGCGGACCACGGGGTTTGCAGTATTTT
-	TRBV9	-	TRBJ1-3	CASSVDPGAGNTIYF	TGTGCCAGCAGCGTAGACCCAGGGGCGGGAAACACCATATATTTT
-	TRBV6-2/TRBV6-3	-	TRBJ1-6	CASSYSRVTDSPLHF	TGTGCCAGCAGTTACTCCCGGGTTACGGATTCACCCCTCCACTTT
-	TRBV7-3	-	TRBJ1-2	CASSLRGQQAVYGYTF	TGTGCCAGCAGCTTAAGAGGGCAGCAGGCGGTCTATGGCTACACCTTC
-	TRBV7-8	TRBD1	TRBJ1-3	CASSSRQGDGNTIYF	TGTGCCAGCAGCTCCCGACAGGGCGATGGAAACACCATATATTTT
once	TRBV4-1	-	TRBJ1-4	CASSQPGTGNEKLFF	TGCGCCAGCAGCCAACCCGGGACTGGTAATGAAAAACTGTTTTTT
-	TRBV12-3/TRBV12-4	-	TRBJ2-7	CASSLARDEQYF	TGTGCCAGCAGTTTAGCGAGGGACGAGCAGTACTTC
-	TRBV6-6	-	TRBJ2-7	CASSSKYEQYF	TGTGCCAGCAGTTCCAAATACGAGCAGTACTTC
-	TRBV7-6	-	TRBJ1-5	CASSTGHQPQHF	TGTGCCAGCAGCACAGGGCATCAGCCCCAGCATTTT
few	TRBV4-1	-	TRBJ1-5	CAIRTANQPQHF	TGCGCCATAAGGACAGCGAATCAGCCCCAGCATTTT
-	TRBV7-2	-	TRBJ1-1	CASSPFGAVNTEAFF	TGTGCCAGCAGCCCCTTCGGTGCTGTGAACACTGAAGCTTTCTTT
once	TRBV7-2	TRBD1	TRBJ2-5	CASSFDRGRETQYF	TGTGCCAGCAGCTTCGACAGGGGGCGGGAGACCCAGTACTTC
-	TRBV9	-	TRBJ2-2	CASSVTTGNTGELFF	TGTGCCAGCAGCGTAACTACAGGAAACACCGGGGAGCTGTTTTTT
-	TRBV6-5	-	TRBJ1-2	CASVSGDYGYTF	TGTGCCAGCGTTAGCGGAGACTATGGCTACACCTTC
-	TRBV15	-	TRBJ2-2	CATSRDRTTTGELFF	TGTGCCACCAGCAGAGATCGGACAACCACCGGGGAGCTGTTTTTT
-	TRBV3-1/TRBV3-2	-	TRBJ1-1	CASSQVGAGDGTEAFF	TGTGCCAGCAGCCAAGTCGGGGCAGGGGATGGCACTGAAGCTTTCTTT
-	TRBV6-5	-	TRBJ1-3	CASSNRVGNTIYF	TGTGCCAGCAGTAACAGGGTCGGAAACACCATATATTTT
-	TRBV6-2/TRBV6-3	-	TRBJ1-5	CASRYLTENQPQHF	TGTGCCAGCAGATACCTGACAGAAAATCAGCCCCAGCATTTT
-	TRBV5-1	-	TRBJ2-1	CASSRRAMAYNEQFF	TGCGCCAGCAGCCGGAGGGCGATGGCCTACAATGAGCAGTTCTTC
-	TRBV18	-	TRBJ2-3	CASSPQRGGGTDTQYF	TGTGCCAGCTCACCACAGCGAGGAGGGGGCACAGATACGCAGTATTTT
-	TRBV2	-	TRBJ1-1	CASSEAARLGRTFF	TGTGCCAGCAGTGAAGCGGCGAGACTAGGGAGGACTTTCTTT
-	TRBV2	TRBD2	TRBJ2-2	CASLPTGGGELFF	TGTGCCAGCTTACCCACGGGAGGGGGGGAGCTGTTTTTT
-	TRBV7-8	-	TRBJ1-5	CASSPWGGIRNQPQHF	TGTGCCAGCAGCCCCTGGGGGGGAATTCGCAATCAGCCCCAGCATTTT
-	TRBV10-3	TRBD1	TRBJ2-4	CASAQGAAKNIQYF	TGTGCTTCGGCGCAGGGGGCGGCCAAAAACATTCAGTACTTC
-	TRBV12-3/TRBV12-4	-	TRBJ1-5	CASSTVSNQPQHF	TGTGCCAGCAGTACGGTAAGCAATCAGCCCCAGCATTTT
-	TRBV3-1/TRBV3-2	-	TRBJ2-1	CASSQVQTYNEQFF	TGTGCCAGCAGCCAAGTCCAGACCTACAATGAGCAGTTCTTC
-	TRBV7-8	TRBD1	TRBJ1-4	CASSLGTGAPTNEKLFF	TGTGCCAGCAGCTTAGGGACAGGGGCGCCAACTAATGAAAAACTGTTTTTT
few	TRBV10-3	-	TRBJ1-5	CAIGEQNNQPQHF	TGTGCAATCGGGGAGCAAAACAATCAGCCCCAGCATTTT
-	TRBV4-3	TRBD1	TRBJ2-2	CASSLSSTGNGPTGELFF	TGCGCCAGCAGCCTAAGTTCGACAGGGAACGGGCCGACCGGGGAGCTGTTTTTT
-	TRBV6-5	TRBD1	TRBJ1-1	CASGRGLMNTEAFF	TGTGCCAGCGGAAGGGGGCTGATGAACACTGAAGCTTTCTTT
-	TRBV7-9	TRBD2	TRBJ2-3	CASSLLRAGGHSTDTQYF	TGTGCCAGCAGCTTATTAAGGGCGGGGGGACATAGCACAGATACGCAGTATTTT
few	TRBV7-2	-	TRBJ1-3	CASSITGNSGNTIYF	TGTGCCAGCAGCATCACAGGAAACTCTGGAAACACCATATATTTT
once	TRBV6-5	-	TRBJ2-1	CASSYSFLNEQFF	TGTGCCAGCAGTTACTCTTTTCTCAATGAGCAGTTCTTC
-	TRBV11-2	TRBD1	TRBJ1-2	CASSLDGRVGQGF	TGTGCCAGCAGCTTAGACGGGAGAGTAGGACAGGGGTTC
once	TRBV10-2	-	TRBJ2-7	CARGDRVEDLYEQYF	TGCGCCAGAGGGGATAGGGTTGAAGATTTGTACGAGCAGTACTTC
-	TRBV11-2	TRBD1	TRBJ2-7	CASSSGQGRSEQYF	TGTGCCAGCAGCTCGGGACAGGGGAGGTCCGAGCAGTACTTC
few	TRBV2	-	TRBJ1-6	CASQNRSNYNSPLHF	TGTGCCAGCCAAAACAGGTCGAACTATAATTCACCCCTCCACTTT
-	TRBV24-1	-	TRBJ2-1	CATDQGSSYNEQFF	TGTGCCACCGACCAGGGGAGCTCCTACAATGAGCAGTTCTTC
-	TRBV18	-	TRBJ1-2	CASSPGDNSYGYTF	TGTGCCAGCTCACCTGGGGACAACAGCTATGGCTACACCTTC
-	TRBV4-2	TRBD2	TRBJ2-2	CASTKGVAGGPNTGELFF	TGTGCCAGCACCAAAGGGGTAGCGGGGGGGCCCAACACCGGGGAGCTGTTTTTT
-	TRBV4-3	-	TRBJ2-7	CASSQDRGYEQYF	TGCGCCAGCAGCCAAGATCGAGGATACGAGCAGTACTTC
-	TRBV15	TRBD2	TRBJ2-3	CATSRDRGGNTDTQYF	TGTGCCACCAGCAGAGATCGCGGGGGGAACACAGATACGCAGTATTTT
once	TRBV7-8	-	TRBJ1-1	CASSLKGDTEAFF	TGTGCCAGCAGCTTAAAGGGGGACACTGAAGCTTTCTTT
-	TRBV11-1	-	TRBJ2-3	CASREGGYPTDTQYF	TGTGCCAGCAGGGAGGGTGGTTATCCCACAGATACGCAGTATTTT
-	TRBV7-2	-	TRBJ2-7	CASSLLQGVSYEQYF	TGTGCCAGCAGCTTGTTACAGGGAGTCTCCTACGAGCAGTACTTC
-	TRBV10-3	TRBD1	TRBJ2-7	CAIRTGGVTSVYEQYF	TGTGCCATCAGGACAGGGGGGGTCACGTCAGTGTACGAGCAGTACTTC
once	TRBV10-3	TRBD2	TRBJ2-5	CAISEPSGGETQYF	TGTGCCATCAGTGAACCTAGCGGGGGAGAGACCCAGTACTTC
once	TRBV4-1	TRBD2	TRBJ2-7	CASSQSPAAGVHEQYF	TGCGCCAGCAGCCAATCTCCCGCAGCGGGGGTCCACGAGCAGTACTTC
-	TRBV11-2	-	TRBJ2-1	CASSLDLHNEQFF	TGTGCCAGCAGCTTAGATCTTCACAATGAGCAGTTCTTC
once	TRBV14	-	TRBJ2-7	CASSRSLGAYEQYF	TGTGCCAGCAGCCGCTCCTTAGGGGCCTACGAGCAGTACTTC
-	TRBV4-3	-	TRBJ2-3	CASSRRRLSTDTQYF	TGCGCCAGCAGCCGGAGGAGACTCAGCACAGATACGCAGTATTTT
-	TRBV9	-	TRBJ2-6	CASSVGPQGSTSGANVLTF	TGTGCCAGCAGCGTAGGTCCCCAGGGTTCAACCTCTGGGGCCAACGTCCTGACTTTC